Following are 18 T cell receptor beta chains from one sample sequenced in a study of cytomegalovirus exposure and HLA in healthy donors. Researchers ran the PCR with 60 Vbeta and 13 Jbeta primers. The method was immunoSEQ multiplex PCR; TCRdb's version includes in-frame clones alone and lacks a portion of them. Of roughly 110,000 clones listed, roughly 82% are singletons. Material for sequencing was PBMCs. The receptors shown here come from a man aged 25-45 years in good health and CMV-seropositive.

This chain joins TRBV5-1 and TRBJ2-7, with D maybe TRBD1 (6 bases). Germline CDR1 SGHRS, CDR2 YFSETQ. The CDR3 has 14 amino acids. The V end was cut by 4 bases, the J end by 1 base, with 12 bases between. CDR3 sequence (DNA): TGCGCCAGCAGCCCCCTCCAGGGGTCCTACGAGCAGTACTTC. This encodes CASSPLQGSYEQYF.

The rearrangement joins TRBV5-5 to TRBJ1-2; 7 bases agree with TRBD1. The germline gives CDR1 SGHKS, CDR2 YYEKEE (reference sequence). Trimming removed 1 base from V and 2 bases from J; junction bases left unmatched: 8. CDR3 length: 16 amino acids. CDR3 DNA: TGTGCCAGCAGCTTGAAATTCGAACAGGGGAACTATGGCTACACCTTC. It translates to CASSLKFEQGNYGYTF.

The J gene is TRBJ2-7, the V gene TRBV7-2; tentative D call: TRBD1 (6 bases). Trimming left V 6 bases short and J 6 bases short, with 21 bases between. CDR3 length equals 15 residues. CDR1 is SGHTA and CDR2 is FQGNSA in the germline V gene. The CDR3: CASSLYTGNAGEQYF. CDR3 nucleotides: TGTGCCAGCAGTTTGTATACAGGGAACGCTGGCGAGCAGTACTTC. The whole variable domain, filled in from reference TRBV7-2 and TRBJ2-7, reads GAGVSQSPSNKVTEKGKDVELRCDPISGHTALYWYRQSLGQGLEFLIYFQGNSAPDKSGLPSDRFSAERTGGSVSTLTIQRTQQEDSAVYLCASSLYTGNAGEQYFGPGTRLTVT.

This chain links TRBV2 with TRBJ1-1, with 7 bases lining up with TRBD1. The CDR3 spans 13 residues. Germline CDR1 reads SNHLY; CDR2 reads FYNNEI. V lost 10 bases and J lost 1; bases outside the gene matches: 6. The CDR3 nucleotides read TGTGCCACCCGAGACAGGGCGAACACTGAAGCTTTCTTT. This gives the protein CATRDRANTEAFF.

This chain links TRBV11-2 with TRBJ1-2, with TRBD1 matching 11 bases. The CDR3 is made up of 14 amino acids. V dropped 4 bases and J dropped 6; count of bases not matched to a gene: 4. The germline V gene encodes CDR1 SGHAT and CDR2 FQNNGV. CDR3 sequence reads: CASSSDRGRDGYTF. CDR3 nucleotide sequence: TGTGCCAGCAGCTCGGACAGGGGGCGAGATGGCTACACCTTC.

The J gene is TRBJ2-7, the V gene TRBV6-1, with TRBD2 matching over 8 bases. This CDR3 has 14 amino acids. The germline V gene has CDR1 MNHNS and CDR2 SASEGT. J was trimmed by 3 bases and V by 7 bases; bases with no gene match: 8. The CDR3 DNA is TGTGCCAGCAATGCCGGGACTAGTAACTACGAGCAGTACTTC. Its translation: CASNAGTSNYEQYF.

The chain is built from TRBV19 and TRBJ1-3, with unresolved D. The CDR3 length is 15 residues. V lost 3 bases to trimming and J lost 4 bases, with 13 bases between them. The V gene's germline CDR1 is LNHDA and CDR2 SQIVND (reference sequence). The CDR3: CASSIHRGAGNTIYF. The CDR3, as DNA: TGTGCCAGTAGTATTCACCGGGGAGCGGGAAACACCATATATTTT.

The V gene is TRBV9, the J gene TRBJ2-2, with D possibly being TRBD1 (5 bases). Germline V gives CDR1 SGDLS, CDR2 YYNGEE. The CDR3 contains 16 residues. Deletions cut 0 bases from V and 1 base from J, with 10 bases between. The CDR3 nucleotides read TGTGCCAGCAGCGTAGAGGGGTTTCAGAACACCGGGGAGCTGTTTTTT. Translated, it gives CASSVEGFQNTGELFF.

The gene calls are TRBV5-1 and TRBJ2-5; 8 bases match TRBD1. V gave up 0 bases and J gave up 5 bases; unmatched junction bases: 0. There are 13 residues in the CDR3. In germline, CDR1 is SGHRS, CDR2 YFSETQ. The CDR3 reads CASSLGQGETQYF. DNA of the CDR3: TGCGCCAGCAGCTTGGGACAGGGGGAGACCCAGTACTTC.

This sequence joins TRBV6-1 and TRBJ2-3, with 11 bases that match TRBD1. CDR1 MNHNS and CDR2 SASEGT come from the germline V gene. J gave up 9 bases and V 3 bases, and 11 bases lay outside the gene matches. This CDR3 region has 16 residues. This CDR3 is CASSDANRDRGRTQYF. The CDR3 coding sequence is TGTGCCAGCAGTGATGCCAACCGGGACAGGGGGAGAACGCAGTATTTT.

This clone has a single count. The CDR3 DNA reads as TGCGCCAGCAGCCAAGCCCGAGCCAGGGAAGAGACCCAGTACTTC. Its translation is CASSQARAREETQYF. This chain connects TRBV4-1 to TRBJ2-5; the D gene is possibly TRBD1 (5 bases). The CDR3 contains 15 residues. V gave up 1 base and J gave up 3 bases, with 12 bases separating them. CDR1 and CDR2 from the germline V gene are MGHRA and YSYEKL.

This chain uses TRBV10-2 with TRBJ1-2, with D perhaps matching TRBD1 (5 bases). Trimming shortened V by 8 bases and J by 2 bases, and 9 bases separated the two germline ends. Germline V CDR1 and CDR2: WSHSY, SAAADI. This CDR3 comprises 12 residues. In DNA form, the CDR3 reads TGCGCCAGCGATGACAGAAACTATGGCTACACCTTC. It codes for CASDDRNYGYTF.

The J gene is TRBJ2-2, the V gene TRBV7-6; weak D call: TRBD1 (5 bases). The V end was cut by 5 bases, the J end by 0 bases, with 13 bases between. Per germline, CDR1 SGHVS and CDR2 FNYEAQ. The CDR3 is 16 residues long. CDR3 region: CASSPFWGSNTGELFF. The CDR3 region has the DNA TGTGCCAGCAGCCCATTTTGGGGCTCGAACACCGGGGAGCTGTTTTTT.

The chain uses TRBV18 and TRBJ2-6; TRBD1 matches 7 bases. The ends lost 3 bases at V and 3 bases at J; junction bases unmatched: 2. The CDR3 contains 15 residues. Germline lookup yields CDR1 KGHSH and CDR2 LQKENI. The CDR3 sequence is CASSPTGNGANVLTF. CDR3 in DNA: TGTGCCAGCTCACCGACAGGGAATGGGGCCAACGTCCTGACTTTC.

In its sample, this clone was seen a few times. The chain has TRBV4-1 and TRBJ1-2; 12 bases agree with TRBD1. The germline V gene encodes CDR1 MGHRA and CDR2 YSYEKL. The CDR3 spans 15 residues. V was pared by 4 bases and J by 8 bases, with 8 bases of the junction left unmatched. In DNA form, the CDR3 reads TGCGCCAGCAGCCGTCCGGGACAGGGGGCGCACGGCTACACCTTC. Its protein is CASSRPGQGAHGYTF.

This clone was observed once. This chain uses TRBV5-6 with TRBJ1-3; TRBD1 might be the D (6 bases). This CDR3 has 15 amino acids. Between the trimmed V and J ends, which lost 4 bases and 2 bases, there was a span of 13 bases. Looked up from germline, CDR1 is SGHDT and CDR2 is YYEEEE. CDR3 sequence: CASSPNPGAGNTIYF. CDR3 sequence (DNA): TGTGCCAGCAGCCCAAACCCAGGGGCTGGAAACACCATATATTTT.

The J gene is TRBJ1-2, the V gene TRBV29-1; possibly TRBD1 for D (5 bases). Between the trimmed V and J ends, which lost 4 bases and 6 bases, there was a span of 18 bases. The germline V gene has CDR1 SQVTM and CDR2 ANQGSEA. The CDR3 extends over 14 amino acids. The CDR3 nucleotides are TGCAGCGTTGGGCATGATTGGGGGGAAGATGGCTACACCTTC. This codes for CSVGHDWGEDGYTF.

The J gene is TRBJ1-1, the V gene TRBV4-3; 10 bases match TRBD1. The CDR3 is 15 residues long. Germline-derived CDR1 and CDR2 are LGHNA and YSLEER. The V segment lost 4 bases and the J segment 2 bases; nucleotides outside the gene matches: 4. The CDR3 loop reads CASSLDRGQNTEAFF. CDR3 nucleotides: TGCGCCAGCAGCCTAGACAGGGGGCAAAACACTGAAGCTTTCTTT.